A single sample is the source of the 21 T cell receptor beta chains below, sequenced in a study of T-cell reconstitution after alpha-beta-depleted transplantation in children. The library targeted TCRbeta and was prepared with unique molecular identifiers. MiXCR, applied by TCRdb to the PCR reads, yields one record per CDR3 protein. The sample records around 500,000 distinct CDR3 sequences, 23% being singletons. This specimen consisted of PBMCs, mostly from graft donor cells, obtained 360 days after TCRalphabeta/CD19-depleted stem cell transplant. The source of these receptors is a boy in the first two years of life who had a stem cell transplant for acute myeloid leukemia, so the T cells may come from the graft donor.

This clonotype has at least ten counts. The chain joins TRBV5-1 to TRBJ1-6; D is ambiguous. The V end was cut by 5 bases, the J end by 8 bases, with 11 bases between. The CDR3 consists of 13 residues. The germline V gene has CDR1 SGHRS and CDR2 YFSETQ. The CDR3 DNA reads TGCGCCAGCAGGCAGACGGAGCATTCACCCCTCCACTTT. Translation gives CASRQTEHSPLHF.

The chain is built from TRBV6-2 or TRBV6-3 and TRBJ2-7; perhaps TRBD1 as D (6 bases). The CDR3 contains 15 residues. Germline loops: CDR1 MNHEY, CDR2 SVGEGT. V lost 0 bases, J lost 3 bases, and 12 bases lay in between. CDR3 nucleotides: TGTGCCAGCAGTTACTCACCCCTACAGGGCTACGAGCAGTACGTC. Translation gives CASSYSPLQGYEQYV.

This clonotype occurred many times. The V call is TRBV9, the J call TRBJ1-1; D is uncertain. V was cut by 0 bases and J by 4 bases, with 16 bases left in between. CDR1 and CDR2 (germline): SGDLS, YYNGEE. The CDR3 consists of 16 residues. CDR3 bases: TGTGCCAGCAGCGTAGCCCCCTCTTCACCTAGCACTGAAGCTTTCTTT. Its translation is CASSVAPSSPSTEAFF.

This clonotype was detected many times. J is TRBJ2-7 and V is TRBV12-3 or TRBV12-4; 9 positions match TRBD2. V shed 3 bases and J 1 base; nucleotides not matched to a gene: 10. This CDR3 spans 17 amino acids. CDR3 protein: CASSLDGSSGGSYEQYV. The DNA of the CDR3 is TGTGCCAGCAGTTTGGATGGAAGTAGCGGGGGATCCTACGAGCAGTACGTC.

This clonotype was observed many times. V and J are TRBV11-2 and TRBJ2-1; TRBD2 matches 9 bases. The CDR3 has 17 amino acids. V was clipped by 0 bases and J by 4 bases; unmatched bases: 7. Germline CDR1 and CDR2: SGHAT and FQNNGV. The CDR3 loop is CASSLEYGLAPYNEQFF. CDR3 bases: TGTGCCAGCAGCTTAGAATATGGACTAGCGCCTTACAATGAGCAGTTCTTC.

This clonotype was seen at least ten times. This rearrangement joins TRBV21-1 to TRBJ2-7; TRBD1, the D gene given by the table, was not confirmed from the DNA. TRBV21-1 is reported as a pseudogene. The CDR3 is made up of 16 amino acids. The CDR3 bases are TGTGCCAGGGAGGGGTGCGGGACAAGGAGTTCCTACGAGCAGTACGTC. Protein: CAREGCGTRSSYEQYV.

In this sample, this clonotype turned up many times. The rearrangement links TRBV29-1 to TRBJ2-7; 7 nucleotides agree with TRBD1. Trimming cost V 5 bases and J 2 bases; bases outside gene matches: 3. Germline V gives CDR1 SQVTM, CDR2 ANQGSEA. This CDR3 has 12 amino acids. DNA for the CDR3: TGCAGCGTTCGGACAGGAACCTACGAGCAGTACGTC. Its protein product is CSVRTGTYEQYV.

In the case of this clonotype: One base away lies a much larger clone, so this may be a sequencing read error. The gene calls are TRBV20-1 and TRBJ2-1; 8 bases are a match to TRBD1. V trimming: 3 bases; J trimming: 8 bases; junction bases outside the gene matches: 15. The CDR3 is 16 residues long. The germline V gene has CDR1 DFQATT and CDR2 SNEGSKA (reference sequence). CDR3 nucleotide sequence: TGCAGTGCTAGTGCTACCGCGGCAGGGGGCAGGTATGAGCAGTTCTTC. It codes for CSASATAAGGRYEQFF.

Many counts were recorded for this clonotype. The CDR3 here is CASSLVGEQFF. CDR3 DNA sequence: TGTGCCAGCAGTTTAGTCGGGGAGCAGTTCTTC. The chain combines TRBV28 with TRBJ2-1, with D hard to call. There are 11 residues in the CDR3. V gave up 2 bases and J gave up 10 bases, with 6 bases separating them. Germline V CDR1 and CDR2: MDHEN, SYDVKM.

This clonotype was seen more than once but under ten times. The rearrangement uses TRBV20-1 and TRBJ2-1, with 12 bases aligning to TRBD2. Unmatched junction bases numbered 8, after V lost 5 bases and J lost 9 bases. CDR3 length: 14 residues. The germline CDR1 and CDR2 sequences are DFQATT and SNEGSKA (reference sequence). The CDR3 loop reads CSAALAGGPSEQFF. CDR3 nucleotides: TGCAGTGCTGCCCTAGCGGGGGGGCCGTCTGAGCAGTTCTTC.

This clonotype was detected many times. The V gene is TRBV5-1, the J gene TRBJ2-7; a weak D match, TRBD2 (6 bases). Trimming shortened V by 2 bases and J by 3 bases, and 15 bases separated the two germline ends. CDR1 is SGHRS and CDR2 is YFSETQ in the germline V gene. The CDR3 runs 15 residues. CDR3 region: CASSLWLARNYEQYF. The CDR3, as DNA: TGCGCCAGCAGCTTATGGCTAGCGAGAAACTACGAGCAGTACTTC.

The chain combines TRBV6-2 or TRBV6-3 with TRBJ2-1; D remains unclear. This CDR3 is built from 16 residues. Germline lookup yields CDR1 MNHEY and CDR2 SVGEGT. Trimming removed 0 bases from V and 0 bases from J, with 9 bases in between. CDR3 sequence reads: CASSYSAKSSYNEQFF. The CDR3 nucleotides read TGTGCCAGCAGTTACTCGGCCAAGAGCTCCTACAATGAGCAGTTCTTC.

This clonotype was detected many times. The conserved closing phenylalanine or tryptophan is absent in this CDR3, likely reflecting a read error. No DNA is shown, since the ends of the CDR3 on it are uncertain; the CDR3 is the one TCRdb lists. The J gene is TRBJ2-7, the V gene TRBV2; the D segment call TRBD1 is taken from the table without a DNA check. From germline, CDR1 is SNHLY and CDR2 FYNNEI. Both ends counted, the CDR3 spans 10 residues. The CDR3 loop reads CASVRDRGYY.

The chain carries TRBV4-1 and TRBJ2-3; perhaps D is TRBD1 or TRBD2 (5 bases each). Germline CDR1 MGHRA, CDR2 YSYEKL. V lost 2 bases to trimming and J lost 1 base, with 16 bases between them. There are 17 residues in the CDR3. CDR3 coding DNA: TGCGCCAGCAGCCAACGCCGGGACCCCTTGGGCACAGATACGCAGTATTTT. This encodes CASSQRRDPLGTDTQYF.

V is TRBV6-1 and J is TRBJ2-5; D is possibly TRBD1 or TRBD2 (5 bases each). The CDR3 has 17 residues. Trimming stripped 7 bases from V and 0 bases from J, with 21 bases between. The germline V gene has CDR1 MNHNS and CDR2 SASEGT. CDR3 amino acids: CASIGRGEGRDQETQYF. The CDR3 DNA reads TGTGCCAGCATCGGTAGGGGAGAGGGTAGGGACCAAGAGACCCAGTACTTC.

The chain is built from TRBV12-3 or TRBV12-4 and TRBJ2-3; D is perhaps TRBD2 (6 bases). The V gene lost 3 bases and the J gene lost 5 bases, with 12 bases spanning the gap. This CDR3 has 14 residues. CDR3 region: CASSFRRRGDTQYF. The CDR3 bases are TGTGCCAGCAGTTTCCGGAGGAGGGGAGATACGCAGTATTTT.

This clonotype has more than one count but fewer than ten. In DNA, the CDR3 is TGCAGTGCTAGAGGACAGTACCAAGAGACCCAGTACTTC. Translating it yields CSARGQYQETQYF. This chain connects TRBV20-1 to TRBJ2-5; D is possibly TRBD1 (5 bases). V lost 1 base and J 0 bases, leaving 6 bases between the germline ends. Germline V gene lookup returns CDR1 DFQATT and CDR2 SNEGSKA (reference sequence). This CDR3 has 13 residues.

This clonotype has ten or more counts. The chain links TRBV7-3 to TRBJ2-1, with D perhaps TRBD1 (6 bases). The CDR3 runs to 13 residues. CDR1 is SGHTA, CDR2 FQGTGA, per germline. Trimming took off 3 bases at V and 9 bases at J, with 12 bases between the two ends. The CDR3 DNA reads TGTGCCAGCAGCTTGACAGGAATTACTGAGCAGTTCTTC. Translating it yields CASSLTGITEQFF. Complete variable domain (other parts from reference TRBV7-3 and TRBJ2-1): GAGVSQTPSNKVTEKGKYVELRCDPISGHTALYWYRQSLGQGPEFLIYFQGTGAADDSGLPNDRFFAVRPEGSVSTLKIQRTERGDSAVYLCASSLTGITEQFFGPGTRLTVL.

This clonotype was seen a few times. CDR3: CASSQGQASTDTQYF. CDR3 DNA sequence: TGCGCCAGCAGCCAAGGACAGGCTAGCACAGATACGCAGTATTTT. The chain recombines TRBV4-3 with TRBJ2-3, with a tentative D call TRBD1 (6 bases). The CDR3 is 15 residues long. CDR1 is LGHNA and CDR2 is YSLEER in the germline V gene. V lost 1 base and J lost 0, with 8 bases in between.

The chain joins TRBV21-1 to TRBJ2-7. TRBV21-1 is an annotated pseudogene. This CDR3 is 12 amino acids long. The CDR3 reads CASTSILYEQYV. DNA for the CDR3: TGTGCCAGCACCTCAATCCTCTACGAGCAGTACGTC.

The CDR3 DNA sequence: TGTGCCAGCAGTTTTGGAGGACAGGCCGGGGCCTACGAGCAGTACTTC. It translates to CASSFGGQAGAYEQYF. This chain connects TRBV27 to TRBJ2-7; TRBD1 aligns across 7 bases. This CDR3 spans 16 amino acids. Germline loops: CDR1 MNHEY, CDR2 SMNVEV (reference sequence). Losses at the gene ends were 3 bases for V and 2 bases for J; bases not matched to a gene: 10.